Listed here are 22 T cell receptor beta chains from one sample, sequenced in a study of blood T cell repertoires in COVID-19. Sequenced by immunoSEQ multiplex PCR; TCRdb stores in-frame clones only, minus some. The table has approximately 99,000 clones, 88% seen once; the top ten hold 2.4%. The sequenced sample was peripheral blood. The receptors were gathered from a human donor in a cohort sampled during active COVID-19.

The chain is built from TRBV6-6 and TRBJ1-1; D perhaps matches TRBD1 (6 bases). Between the trimmed V and J ends, which lost 6 bases and 5 bases, there was a span of 19 bases. Germline values: CDR1 MNHNY, CDR2 SVGAGI (reference sequence). The CDR3 extends over 15 amino acids. The CDR3 spells CASSHGGASRTEAFF. In DNA, the CDR3 is TGTGCCAGCAGCCACGGGGGGGCCAGTAGGACTGAAGCTTTCTTT.

This chain links TRBV20-1 with TRBJ2-7, with TRBD2 matching over 8 bases. Germline V gene sequence: CDR1 DFQATT, CDR2 SNEGSKA (reference sequence). Losses at the gene ends were 3 bases for V and 6 bases for J; bases not matched to a gene: 10. This CDR3 is 14 amino acids long. The CDR3 DNA sequence: TGCAGTGCTAGTTCGGGAGGGCCAGGAGGCGAGCAGTACTTC. This sequence encodes CSASSGGPGGEQYF.

The chain has TRBV5-1 and TRBJ1-1; 7 bases match TRBD1. Germline V gene data show CDR1 as SGHRS and CDR2 as YFSETQ. The CDR3 runs to 13 residues. V lost 5 bases, J lost 6 bases, and 7 bases stayed unmatched. CDR3 bases: TGCGCCAGCAGGTTAGGGGGCAAATCTGAAGCTTTCTTT. It is translated as CASRLGGKSEAFF.

V gene TRBV6-1 combines with J gene TRBJ1-2; TRBD1 aligns across 8 bases. CDR1 and CDR2 from the germline V gene are MNHNS and SASEGT. CDR3 length: 15 amino acids. Unmatched junction bases numbered 8, after V lost 3 bases and J lost 5 bases. This chain's CDR3 is CASSERQGAWYGYTF. DNA for the CDR3: TGTGCCAGCAGTGAGCGGCAGGGGGCGTGGTATGGCTACACCTTC.

This clone was seen just once. The V and J genes are TRBV10-3 and TRBJ2-7; tentatively, D is TRBD1 (5 bases). The CDR3 has 15 residues. Germline values: CDR1 ENHRY, CDR2 SYGVKD. V lost 6 bases to trimming and J lost 3 bases, with 18 bases between them. This CDR3 is CAISFDSQGFYEQYF. DNA for the CDR3: TGTGCCATCAGCTTCGACAGTCAGGGTTTCTACGAGCAGTACTTC.

The J gene is TRBJ2-7, the V gene TRBV5-1; possible D gene TRBD1, 5 bases. The CDR3 runs to 15 residues. Trimming removed 1 base from V and 2 bases from J, with 13 bases in between. Per germline, CDR1 SGHRS and CDR2 YFSETQ. The CDR3 sequence: CASSLQGYSTYEQYF. The CDR3 bases are TGCGCCAGCAGCTTGCAGGGCTATTCAACCTACGAGCAGTACTTC.

The chain couples TRBV5-8 to TRBJ1-1; D is undetermined. Germline V gene sequence: CDR1 SGHTS, CDR2 YDEGEE. The CDR3 consists of 14 residues. Deletions cut 4 bases from V and 5 bases from J, with 15 bases between. Here the CDR3 DNA reads TGTGCCAGCAGCCGCCGCGGGTCAGTAACTGAAGCTTTCTTT. Amino acids: CASSRRGSVTEAFF.

This clone is a singleton in its sample. The rearrangement links TRBV5-1 to TRBJ2-7; 9 nucleotides match TRBD1. The CDR3 sequence is 14 residues long. In germline, CDR1 is SGHRS, CDR2 YFSETQ. V shed 3 bases and J 6 bases; nucleotides not matched to a gene: 7. CDR3 DNA: TGCGCCAGCAGCTCCGACAGGGGGAGAGGCGAGCAGTACTTC. It is translated as CASSSDRGRGEQYF.

As DNA, the CDR3 is TGTGCCAGCAGCTTGGCCTCCCTAGATGGCCCTGGGGCCAACGTCCTGACTTTC. Its translation: CASSLASLDGPGANVLTF. The chain has TRBV5-8 and TRBJ2-6; D not resolved. V was cut by 0 bases and J by 2 bases, with 15 bases left in between. CDR3 length equals 18 residues. Germline V gene sequence: CDR1 SGHTS, CDR2 YDEGEE.

V usage is TRBV7-9 and J usage is TRBJ1-5; D ambiguous. The CDR3 runs 14 residues. V lost 5 bases, J lost 4 bases, and 12 bases lay in between. CDR1 and CDR2 from the germline V gene are SEHNR and FQNEAQ (reference sequence). The CDR3 DNA reads TGTGCCAGCAGCCCCGGGAGCGGGAATCAGCCCCAGCATTTT. Translating it yields CASSPGSGNQPQHF.

V usage is TRBV4-2 and J usage is TRBJ1-6, with a possible D match to TRBD1 (5 bases). V was clipped by 4 bases and J by 7 bases, with 20 bases between them. Germline CDR1 and CDR2: LGHNA and YNFKEQ. This CDR3 region has 17 residues. The CDR3 bases are TGTGCCAGCAGCCGGGCTACCGGGACCGGGGGGAATTCACCCCTCCACTTT. It translates to CASSRATGTGGNSPLHF.

The rearrangement links TRBV7-6 to TRBJ2-6; 7 nucleotides line up with TRBD2. This CDR3 contains 17 residues. Per the germline V gene, CDR1 is SGHVS and CDR2 is FNYEAQ. The trim removed 1 base at V and 3 bases at J, leaving 6 bases unmatched. The CDR3 DNA is TGTGCCAGCAGCTTAGTTCCTCCGGGGGGTGGGGCCAACGTCCTGACTTTC. As protein: CASSLVPPGGGANVLTF.

The chain carries TRBV7-9 and TRBJ1-4, with a tentative D call TRBD1 (5 bases). CDR3 size: 15 residues. Germline CDR1 is SEHNR and CDR2 is FQNEAQ (reference sequence). V lost 4 bases and J 0 bases, leaving 9 bases between the germline ends. The CDR3 region has the DNA TGTGCCAGCAGCTCTCGACAGTCAACTAATGAAAAACTGTTTTTT. This translates into CASSSRQSTNEKLFF. Complete variable domain (other parts from reference TRBV7-9 and TRBJ1-4): DTGVSQNPRHKITKRGQNVTFRCDPISEHNRLYWYRQTLGQGPEFLTYFQNEAQLEKSRLLSDRFSAERPKGSFSTLEIQRTEQGDSAMYLCASSSRQSTNEKLFFGSGTQLSVL.

This rearrangement joins TRBV5-6 to TRBJ2-5; D gene ambiguous. This CDR3 has 11 residues. CDR1 SGHDT and CDR2 YYEEEE come from the germline V gene. V lost 4 bases, J lost 2 bases, and 3 bases lay in between. The CDR3 DNA reads as TGTGCCAGCAGCCAACAAGAGACCCAGTACTTC. This translates into CASSQQETQYF. The variable domain in full, completed from reference TRBV5-6 and TRBJ2-5, reads DAGVTQSPTHLIKTRGQQVTLRCSPKSGHDTVSWYQQALGQGPQFIFQYYEEEERQRGNFPDRFSGHQFPNYSSELNVNALLLGDSALYLCASSQQETQYFGPGTRLLVL.

This rearrangement joins TRBV5-6 to TRBJ1-3; no definite D call. This CDR3 spans 16 amino acids. The germline CDR1 and CDR2 sequences are SGHDT and YYEEEE. The ends were cut back, 1 base at V and 3 bases at J, with 14 bases in the middle. CDR3 protein: CASSLKGFEGGNTIYF. The CDR3 nucleotides are TGTGCCAGCAGCTTGAAGGGTTTTGAGGGTGGAAACACCATATATTTT.

This clone was seen just once. The genes are TRBV15 and TRBJ1-2; maybe TRBD1 (5 bases). CDR3 length: 12 amino acids. V was pared by 3 bases and J by 4 bases, with 6 bases between. The germline CDR1 and CDR2 sequences are LNHNV and YYDKDF (reference sequence). For the CDR3, the DNA is TGTGCCACCAGCAGTACAGGCTATGGCTACACCTTC. It specifies CATSSTGYGYTF.

This chain joins TRBV19 and TRBJ2-5; D is unclear. Germline loops: CDR1 LNHDA, CDR2 SQIVND (reference sequence). The germline V and J ends were trimmed by 1 base and 5 bases, with 14 bases remaining between them. There are 15 residues in the CDR3. DNA of the CDR3: TGTGCCAGTAGTATAGGCGGCCCCAAGTGGGAGACCCAGTACTTC. Protein product: CASSIGGPKWETQYF.

J is TRBJ1-5 and V is TRBV2; 7 bases fit TRBD1. Germline CDR1 and CDR2: SNHLY and FYNNEI. J gave up 6 bases and V 5 bases, and 10 bases lay outside the gene matches. CDR3 length: 15 amino acids. CDR3 bases: TGTGCCAGCAGTACCGACAGGGTCGGGTTTCAGCCCCAGCATTTT. Its protein is CASSTDRVGFQPQHF.

The chain combines TRBV19 with TRBJ2-7, with 9 nucleotides matching TRBD2. Germline V gene lookup returns CDR1 LNHDA and CDR2 SQIVND (reference sequence). The ends lost 3 bases at V and 4 bases at J; junction bases unmatched: 4. This CDR3 comprises 14 residues. CDR3 protein: CASSIGTSRYEQYF. The CDR3 DNA reads as TGTGCCAGTAGTATTGGGACTAGCCGGTACGAGCAGTACTTC.

This chain uses TRBV5-1 with TRBJ2-3, with 13 bases fitting TRBD2. The CDR3 is 16 residues long. CDR1 and CDR2 from the germline V gene are SGHRS and YFSETQ. J lost 3 bases, V lost 2 bases, and 3 bases had no gene match. The DNA of the CDR3 is TGCGCCAGCAGCTTCGGGACTAGCGGGAATACAGATACGCAGTATTTT. It is translated as CASSFGTSGNTDTQYF.

V gene TRBV7-2 combines with J gene TRBJ2-5; D gene uncertain. CDR3 length equals 11 residues. The V end was cut by 3 bases, the J end by 4 bases, with 3 bases between. CDR1 and CDR2 from the germline V gene are SGHTA and FQGNSA. CDR3 coding DNA: TGTGCCAGCAGCTTCGGAGAGACCCAGTACTTC. Amino acids: CASSFGETQYF.

The rearrangement links TRBV5-1 to TRBJ2-7; the match to TRBD2 covers 7 bases. V lost 4 bases, J lost 1 base, and 5 bases stayed unmatched. CDR3 length: 14 amino acids. CDR1 is SGHRS, CDR2 YFSETQ, per germline. This CDR3 reads CASSLAGESYEQYF. Here the CDR3 DNA reads TGCGCCAGCAGCCTGGCGGGAGAATCCTACGAGCAGTACTTC.